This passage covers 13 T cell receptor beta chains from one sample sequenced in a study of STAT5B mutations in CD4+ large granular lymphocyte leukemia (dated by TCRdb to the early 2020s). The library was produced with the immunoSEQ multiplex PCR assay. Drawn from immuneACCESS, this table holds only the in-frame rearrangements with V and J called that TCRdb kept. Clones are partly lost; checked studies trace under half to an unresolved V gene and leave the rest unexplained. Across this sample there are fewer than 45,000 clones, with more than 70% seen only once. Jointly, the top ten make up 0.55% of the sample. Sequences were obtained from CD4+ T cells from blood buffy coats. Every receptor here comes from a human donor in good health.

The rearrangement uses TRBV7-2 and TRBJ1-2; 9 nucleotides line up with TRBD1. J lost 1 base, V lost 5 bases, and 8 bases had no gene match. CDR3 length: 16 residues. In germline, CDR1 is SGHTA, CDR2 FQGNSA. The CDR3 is CASSMPPGQGNYGYTF. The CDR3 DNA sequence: TGTGCCAGCAGCATGCCTCCGGGACAGGGTAACTATGGCTACACCTTC.

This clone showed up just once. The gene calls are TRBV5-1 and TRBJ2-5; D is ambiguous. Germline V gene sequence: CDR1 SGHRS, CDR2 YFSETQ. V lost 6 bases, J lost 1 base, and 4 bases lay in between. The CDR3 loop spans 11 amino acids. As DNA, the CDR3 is TGCGCCAGCACCCTCCAAGAGACCCAGTACTTC. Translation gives CASTLQETQYF. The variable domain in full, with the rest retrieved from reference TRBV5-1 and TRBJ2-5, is KAGVTQTPRYLIKTRGQQVTLSCSPISGHRSVSWYQQTPGQGLQFLFEYFSETQRNKGNFPGRFSGRQFSNSRSEMNVSTLELGDSALYLCASTLQETQYFGPGTRLLVL.

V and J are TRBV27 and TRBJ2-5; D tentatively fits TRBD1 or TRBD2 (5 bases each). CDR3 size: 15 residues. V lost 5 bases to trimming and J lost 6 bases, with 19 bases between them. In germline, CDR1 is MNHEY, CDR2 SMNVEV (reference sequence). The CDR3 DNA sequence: TGTGCCAGCAGTAAGGGGACGGACTCGGGGCAGACCCAGTACTTC. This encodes CASSKGTDSGQTQYF.

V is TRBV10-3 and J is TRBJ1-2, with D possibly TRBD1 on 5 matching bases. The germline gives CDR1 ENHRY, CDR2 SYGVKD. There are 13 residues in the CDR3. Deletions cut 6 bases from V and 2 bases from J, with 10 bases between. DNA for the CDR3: TGTGCCATCAGAGAGGGACGGAACTATGGCTACACCTTC. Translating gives CAIREGRNYGYTF.

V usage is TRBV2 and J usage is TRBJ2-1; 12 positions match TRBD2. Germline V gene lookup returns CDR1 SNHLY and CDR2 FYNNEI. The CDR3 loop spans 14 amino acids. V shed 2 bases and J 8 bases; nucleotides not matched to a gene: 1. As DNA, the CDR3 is TGTGCCAGCAGTGAACTAGCGGGGGGGGATGAGCAGTTCTTC. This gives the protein CASSELAGGDEQFF.

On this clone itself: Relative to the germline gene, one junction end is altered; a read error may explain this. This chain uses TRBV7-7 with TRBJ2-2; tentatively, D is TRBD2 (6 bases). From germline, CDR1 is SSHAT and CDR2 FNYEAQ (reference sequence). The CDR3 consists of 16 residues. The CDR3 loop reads CASSLGGDPNTGELFF. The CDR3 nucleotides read TGTGCTAGCAGCTTAGGAGGGGACCCGAACACCGGGGAGCTGTTTTTT.

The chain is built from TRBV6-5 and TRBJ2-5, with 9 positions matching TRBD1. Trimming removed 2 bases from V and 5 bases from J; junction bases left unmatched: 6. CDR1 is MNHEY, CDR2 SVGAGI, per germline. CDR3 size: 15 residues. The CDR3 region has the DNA TGTGCCAGCAGTTACCGACAGGGGGTGGGGGAGACCCAGTACTTC. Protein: CASSYRQGVGETQYF.

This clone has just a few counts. DNA for the CDR3: TGTGCCAGCAGCGTAGAACTAGCGGGAGAACGCGAGCAGTACTTC. It encodes CASSVELAGEREQYF. The chain joins TRBV9 to TRBJ2-7; TRBD2 matches at 11 bases. The V and J ends lost 0 bases and 6 bases, in that order; junction bases with no gene match: 5. This CDR3 has 15 residues. Germline CDR1 and CDR2: SGDLS and YYNGEE.

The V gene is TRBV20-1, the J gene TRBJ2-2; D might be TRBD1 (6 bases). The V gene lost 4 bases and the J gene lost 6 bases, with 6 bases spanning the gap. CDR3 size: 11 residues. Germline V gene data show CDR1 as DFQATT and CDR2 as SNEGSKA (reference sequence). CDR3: CSAKGAGELFF. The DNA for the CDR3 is TGCAGTGCTAAGGGGGCCGGGGAGCTGTTTTTT.

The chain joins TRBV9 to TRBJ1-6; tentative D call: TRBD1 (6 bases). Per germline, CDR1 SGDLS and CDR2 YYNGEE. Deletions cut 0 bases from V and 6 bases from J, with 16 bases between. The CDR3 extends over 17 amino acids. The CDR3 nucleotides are TGTGCCAGCAGCGTAGGATCAGCTTGGGGGGCTAATTCACCCCTCCACTTT. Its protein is CASSVGSAWGANSPLHF.

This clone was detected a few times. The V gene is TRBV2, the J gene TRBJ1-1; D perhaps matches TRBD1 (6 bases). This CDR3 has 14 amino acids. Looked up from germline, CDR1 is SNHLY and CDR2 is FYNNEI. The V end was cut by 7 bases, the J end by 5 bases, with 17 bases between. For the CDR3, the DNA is TGTGCCAGCACCAAGAGGGGGGACGGGACTGAAGCTTTCTTT. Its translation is CASTKRGDGTEAFF. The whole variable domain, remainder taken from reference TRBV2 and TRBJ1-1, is EPEVTQTPSHQVTQMGQEVILRCVPISNHLYFYWYRQILGQKVEFLVSFYNNEISEKSEIFDDQFSVERPDGSNFTLKIRSTKLEDSAMYFCASTKRGDGTEAFFGQGTRLTVV.

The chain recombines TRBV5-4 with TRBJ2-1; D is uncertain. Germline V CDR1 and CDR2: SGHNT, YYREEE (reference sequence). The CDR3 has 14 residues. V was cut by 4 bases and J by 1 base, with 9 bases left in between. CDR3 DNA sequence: TGTGCCAGCAGCGCCGTAGGGTCCTACAATGAGCAGTTCTTC. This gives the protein CASSAVGSYNEQFF.

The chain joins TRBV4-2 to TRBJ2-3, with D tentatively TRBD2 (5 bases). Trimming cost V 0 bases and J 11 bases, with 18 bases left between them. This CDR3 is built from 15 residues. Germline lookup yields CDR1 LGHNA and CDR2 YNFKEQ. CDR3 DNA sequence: TGTGCCAGCAGCCAAGAGAGGATGGACTCCCAACGGCAGTATTTT. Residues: CASSQERMDSQRQYF.